The clone carrying this T cell receptor beta chain has more than one count but fewer than ten. What it binds is not known. TCR beta CDR3 regions were amplified from RNA transcripts. When the TCR CDR3 underwent first-round RT-PCR, the HTBI primer set was used. Via MiXCR, TCRdb re-called the multiplex PCR reads, giving one row per CDR3 protein. The data hold over 450,000 distinct CDR3 sequences, with 14% observed a single time. This record comes from a study of T cells in Graves' hyperthyroidism and ophthalmopathy. Study as a whole: It was at initial diagnosis, before any treatment, that peripheral blood was collected. The study's findings and limits: Among clonotypes expanded in thyroid above 0.001, most were also found in blood. Stable hyperthyroidism was told apart from ophthalmopathy by a model built on 13 V-J features.

Hyperthyroidism in the patients, aged 18 to 65, was newly diagnosed and under 2 months in duration. This CDR3 spans 13 amino acids. V gave up 5 bases and J gave up 5 bases, with 13 bases separating them. Germline V gene sequence: CDR1 WNHNN, CDR2 SYGVQD (reference sequence). Sequencing was done on a sample of blood. The receptor was isolated from a woman under 30 with Graves' hyperthyroidism. The chain carries TRBV10-1 and TRBJ2-7; D gene uncertain. CDR3: CASSPIDRNEQYF. The CDR3 DNA reads as TGCGCCAGCAGTCCTATCGACCGGAACGAGCAGTACTTC.